This T cell receptor beta chain appears in the sequencing data of a study of Graves' ophthalmopathy and Graves' hyperthyroidism. For this clonotype: Its target is not known.

As the template, RNA transcripts were used to amplify TCR beta CDR3 regions. HTBI-primed RT-PCR formed the first round, and a multiplex PCR formed the second. Each CDR3 protein gets one entry after TCRdb re-called the multiplex PCR reads with MiXCR. Of roughly 610,000 distinct CDR3 sequences listed, about 20% were seen once; the top ten hold around 6.5%. Study-level points and caveats: In blood, most expanded thyroid clonotypes above 0.001 frequency were also detected.

Absence of ophthalmopathy within 18 months of follow-up defined stable hyperthyroidism. The sequenced sample consisted of peripheral blood. This clonotype was obtained from a young woman with stable Graves' hyperthyroidism. Some clones in this sample may be carry-over from other donors' samples.

The CDR3 loop reads CASSPSAGGNTIYF. The CDR3 DNA reads as TGTGCCAGCAGCCCCTCGGCTGGAGGAAACACCATATATTTT. This chain joins TRBV7-9 and TRBJ1-3; no definite D call. Germline loops: CDR1 SEHNR, CDR2 FQNEAQ (reference sequence). Between the trimmed V and J ends, which lost 5 bases and 4 bases, there was a span of 12 bases. This CDR3 has 14 residues.